Included here is one T cell receptor (beta chain) sequence, with context. The target antigen is unknown. This specimen belongs to a study of T cells after yellow fever vaccination. This CDR3 comprises 17 residues. Per the germline V gene, CDR1 is DFQATT and CDR2 is SNEGSKA (reference sequence). V dropped 6 bases and J dropped 4; count of bases not matched to a gene: 14. TCRdb itself ran the 5' RACE reads through MiXCR, one entry per CDR3 protein. The table lists about 350,000 distinct CDR3 sequences, roughly 8.3% of them singletons. General study points: A large majority of primary-vaccination clones showed up again after the booster (approximately 95% CD4, around 90% CD8).

V and J are TRBV20-1 and TRBJ2-1; 11 nucleotides agree with TRBD2. This receptor was identified in a man aged 18 to 30 who received the YFV17D yellow fever vaccine. The material sequenced was PBMCs, taken about 49 days after the first yellow fever vaccination. The chain's CDR3 is CSADRILGTSGYNEQFF. CDR3 in DNA: TGCAGTGCCGATCGGATCCTAGGGACTAGCGGTTACAATGAGCAGTTCTTC.